Listed here is a single T cell receptor (beta chain). Its target is not known. This entry is derived from a study of T-cell memory formation after mild COVID-19. Study-level findings and limits: Second-wave clones with a day 37 peak had unconfirmed SARS-CoV-2 specificity. CD4/CD8 balance held among clones contracting day 15 to 85, and later expanders leaned CD4+. Detection of some responders pre-infection suggested pre-existing cross-reactive memory T cells participated. Among CD4+ contracting clones, most were CM and EM, and CD8+ ones EMRA.

TCRdb re-analysed the 5' RACE reads in MiXCR, keeping a single row per CDR3 protein. The sample yields approximately 400,000 distinct CDR3 sequences, about a sixth seen once. The CDR3 is 14 amino acids. From germline, CDR1 is MNHEY and CDR2 SVGEGT. V was clipped by 4 bases and J by 2 bases, with 10 bases between them. The rearrangement uses TRBV6-2 or TRBV6-3 and TRBJ2-3, with D perhaps matching TRBD2 (5 bases). The sequence was obtained from a man aged 18 to 29 who had mild COVID-19 (a few samples of this study predate the infection). Cell type and time point are not known. The sample consisted of PBMCs or a T cell subset sorted from them (not recorded which). The CDR3 loop is CASSSGMFTDTQYF. CDR3 DNA: TGTGCCAGCAGTTCCGGGATGTTCACAGATACGCAGTATTTT.